A single sample gave rise to the 10 T cell receptor beta chains below, sequenced in a study of shared clonotypes between healthy human individuals. Assay: immunoSEQ multiplex PCR; the TCRdb copy retains only in-frame clones and omits some. The table shows over a million clones, with approximately 70% occurring only once. What was sequenced was memory CD4+ T cells sorted from blood. As to subset: CD45RA-negative fraction. These receptors came from a man younger than 35 in good health.

J is TRBJ2-3 and V is TRBV12-5; D call uncertain. Per the germline V gene, CDR1 is LGHNT and CDR2 is FRNRAP. V was clipped by 6 bases and J by 3 bases, with 4 bases between them. This CDR3 is built from 11 residues. CDR3 sequence: CASGRTDTQYF. The CDR3 DNA is TGTGCTAGTGGCCGAACAGATACGCAGTATTTT.

The chain carries TRBV6-1 and TRBJ2-7, with 7 bases identical to TRBD1. Germline trimming cut 2 bases from V and 5 bases from J; bases unmatched to any gene: 6. CDR1 is MNHNS and CDR2 is SASEGT in the germline V gene. The CDR3 length is 14 residues. The CDR3, as DNA: TGTGCCAGCAGTGAACTCGACAGGGCCCACGAGCAGTACTTC. This gives the protein CASSELDRAHEQYF.

Only a few counts were recorded for this clone. The gene calls are TRBV7-9 and TRBJ1-6, with a weak D call TRBD1 (6 bases). Trimming cost V 1 base and J 5 bases, with 15 bases left between them. CDR1 and CDR2 (germline): SEHNR, FQNEAQ (reference sequence). This CDR3 contains 17 residues. CDR3 amino acids: CASSLGWQGIDNSPLHF. The CDR3 DNA reads as TGTGCCAGCAGCTTAGGTTGGCAGGGGATTGATAATTCACCCCTCCACTTT. Complete variable domain (other parts from reference TRBV7-9 and TRBJ1-6): DTGVSQNPRHKITKRGQNVTFRCDPISEHNRLYWYRQTLGQGPEFLTYFQNEAQLEKSRLLSDRFSAERPKGSFSTLEIQRTEQGDSAMYLCASSLGWQGIDNSPLHFGNGTRLTVT.

This rearrangement joins TRBV2 to TRBJ1-6; TRBD1 matches 8 bases. Germline V gives CDR1 SNHLY, CDR2 FYNNEI. V lost 10 bases, J lost 7 bases, and 3 bases stayed unmatched. The CDR3 is made up of 12 amino acids. CDR3 coding DNA: TGTGCCAACCACAGGGGGAATTCACCCCTCCACTTT. Translating gives CANHRGNSPLHF.

This clone was counted ten times or more. The V and J genes are TRBV19 and TRBJ1-1, with D possibly matching TRBD1 (6 bases). V lost 6 bases to trimming and J lost 1 base, with 12 bases between them. This CDR3 comprises 14 residues. The V gene's germline CDR1 is LNHDA and CDR2 SQIVND (reference sequence). DNA of the CDR3: TGTGCCAGTAGAGGCCAGGGGAGGAACACTGAAGCTTTCTTT. Residues: CASRGQGRNTEAFF.

The chain employs TRBV27 and TRBJ2-7; TRBD2 agrees at 8 bases. J gave up 3 bases and V 6 bases, and 10 bases lay outside the gene matches. The CDR3 covers 15 residues. CDR1 is MNHEY and CDR2 is SMNVEV in the germline V gene (reference sequence). The CDR3 sequence is CASSTQGSGSYEQYF. CDR3 coding DNA: TGTGCCAGCAGCACGCAGGGGAGCGGGAGCTACGAGCAGTACTTC.

The rearrangement uses TRBV9 and TRBJ2-5; weak D call: TRBD2 (5 bases). This CDR3 comprises 14 residues. Trimming stripped 2 bases from V and 3 bases from J, with 11 bases between. Germline V lookup: CDR1 SGDLS, CDR2 YYNGEE. As DNA, the CDR3 is TGTGCCAGCAGCGTCTCGGGGATGAAAGAGACCCAGTACTTC. Protein product: CASSVSGMKETQYF.

V usage is TRBV5-6 and J usage is TRBJ2-5; D ambiguous. The CDR3 length is 15 residues. CDR1 and CDR2 (germline): SGHDT, YYEEEE. V lost 3 bases and J lost 3, with 15 bases in between. CDR3 sequence: CASSSMLSPEETQYF. The CDR3 nucleotides read TGTGCCAGCAGCTCCATGTTGAGCCCCGAAGAGACCCAGTACTTC.

The CDR3 DNA is TGTGCCAGCAGCTTAGAAAACTTAAATAGTTCACCCCTCCACTTT. It yields the protein CASSLENLNSSPLHF. V and J are TRBV11-2 and TRBJ1-6, with D unclear. V lost 0 bases, J lost 9 bases, and 12 bases lay in between. CDR3 length equals 15 residues. The germline CDR1 and CDR2 sequences are SGHAT and FQNNGV.

The sample holds a few counts of this clone. The chain employs TRBV7-3 and TRBJ2-3; D is perhaps TRBD1 or TRBD2 (5 bases each). Germline loops: CDR1 SGHTA, CDR2 FQGTGA. Trimming removed 5 bases from V and 4 bases from J, with 22 bases in between. This CDR3 is built from 17 residues. CDR3 amino acids: CASSPRGRGERPDTQYF. The CDR3 coding sequence is TGTGCCAGCAGCCCACGCGGCAGAGGGGAAAGGCCAGATACGCAGTATTTT.